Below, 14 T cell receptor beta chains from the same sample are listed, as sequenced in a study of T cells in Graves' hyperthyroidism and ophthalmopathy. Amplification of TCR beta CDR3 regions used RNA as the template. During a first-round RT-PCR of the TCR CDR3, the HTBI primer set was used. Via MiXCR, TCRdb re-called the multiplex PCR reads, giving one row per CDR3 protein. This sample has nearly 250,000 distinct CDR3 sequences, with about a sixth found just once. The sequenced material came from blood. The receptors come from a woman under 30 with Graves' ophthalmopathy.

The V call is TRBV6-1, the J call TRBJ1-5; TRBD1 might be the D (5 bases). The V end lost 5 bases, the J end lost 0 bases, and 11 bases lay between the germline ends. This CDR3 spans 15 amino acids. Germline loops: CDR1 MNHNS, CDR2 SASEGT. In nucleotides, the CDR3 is TGTGCCAGCAGTTTCGACAGCTATAGCAATCAGCCCCAGCATTTT. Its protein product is CASSFDSYSNQPQHF.

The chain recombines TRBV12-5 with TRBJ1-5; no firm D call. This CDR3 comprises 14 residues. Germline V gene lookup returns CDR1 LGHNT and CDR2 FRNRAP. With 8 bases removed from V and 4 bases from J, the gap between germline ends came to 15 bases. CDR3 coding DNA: TGTGCTAGTATTCTACTAGACGGGAATCAGCCCCAGCATTTT. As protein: CASILLDGNQPQHF.

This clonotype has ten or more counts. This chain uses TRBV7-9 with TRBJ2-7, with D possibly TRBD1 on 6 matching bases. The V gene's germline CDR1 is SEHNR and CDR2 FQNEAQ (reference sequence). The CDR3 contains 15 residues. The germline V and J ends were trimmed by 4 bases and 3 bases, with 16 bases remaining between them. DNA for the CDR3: TGTGCCAGCAGCTCTTATGGATCAGGGGTCTACGAGCAGTACTTC. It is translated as CASSSYGSGVYEQYF.

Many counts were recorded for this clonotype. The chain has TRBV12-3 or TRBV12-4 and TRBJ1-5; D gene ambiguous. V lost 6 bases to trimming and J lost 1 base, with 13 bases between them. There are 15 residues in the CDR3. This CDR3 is CASSSVGSSNQPQHF. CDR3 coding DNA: TGTGCCAGCAGCTCCGTGGGGAGCAGCAATCAGCCCCAGCATTTT.

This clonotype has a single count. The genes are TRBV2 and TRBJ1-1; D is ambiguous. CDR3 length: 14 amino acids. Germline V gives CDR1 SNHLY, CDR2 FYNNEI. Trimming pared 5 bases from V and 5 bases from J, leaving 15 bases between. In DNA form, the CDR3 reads TGTGCCAGCAGTTTACGAAAGGATTCTACTGAAGCTTTCTTT. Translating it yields CASSLRKDSTEAFF.

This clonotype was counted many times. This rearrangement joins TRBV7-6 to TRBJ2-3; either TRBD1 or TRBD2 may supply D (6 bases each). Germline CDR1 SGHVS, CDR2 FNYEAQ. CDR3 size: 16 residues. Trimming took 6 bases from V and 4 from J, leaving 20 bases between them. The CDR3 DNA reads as TGTGCCAGCAGGACCAATAGGGGGGCGGACCCAGATACGCAGTATTTT. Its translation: CASRTNRGADPDTQYF.

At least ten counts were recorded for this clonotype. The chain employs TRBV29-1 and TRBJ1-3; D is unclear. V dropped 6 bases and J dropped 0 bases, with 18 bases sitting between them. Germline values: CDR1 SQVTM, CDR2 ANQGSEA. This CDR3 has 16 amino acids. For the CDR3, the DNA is TGCAGCGTCACCCAAGGTCAACAGTTCTCTGGAAACACCATATATTTT. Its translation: CSVTQGQQFSGNTIYF.

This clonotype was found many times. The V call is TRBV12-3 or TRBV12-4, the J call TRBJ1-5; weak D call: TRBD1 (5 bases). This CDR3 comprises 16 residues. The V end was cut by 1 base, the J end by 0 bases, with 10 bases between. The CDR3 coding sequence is TGTGCCAGCAGTTTAGGCAACAGGTATAGCAATCAGCCCCAGCATTTT. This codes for CASSLGNRYSNQPQHF.

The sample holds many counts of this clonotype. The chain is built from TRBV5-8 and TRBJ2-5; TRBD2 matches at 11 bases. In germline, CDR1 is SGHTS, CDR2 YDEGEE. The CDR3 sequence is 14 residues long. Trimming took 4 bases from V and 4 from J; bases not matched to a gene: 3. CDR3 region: CASSHGTSGETQYF. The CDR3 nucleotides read TGTGCCAGCAGCCATGGGACTAGCGGAGAGACCCAGTACTTC.

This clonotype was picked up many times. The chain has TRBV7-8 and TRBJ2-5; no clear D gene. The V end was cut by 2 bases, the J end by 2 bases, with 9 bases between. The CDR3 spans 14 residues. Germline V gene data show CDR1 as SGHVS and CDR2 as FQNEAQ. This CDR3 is CASSLSHTQETQYF. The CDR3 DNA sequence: TGTGCCAGCAGCTTAAGCCACACACAAGAGACCCAGTACTTC. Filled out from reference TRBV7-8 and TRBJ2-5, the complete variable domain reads GAGVSQSPRYKVAKRGQDVALRCDPISGHVSLFWYQQALGQGPEFLTYFQNEAQLDKSGLPSDRFFAERPEGSVSTLKIQRTQQEDSAVYLCASSLSHTQETQYFGPGTRLLVL.

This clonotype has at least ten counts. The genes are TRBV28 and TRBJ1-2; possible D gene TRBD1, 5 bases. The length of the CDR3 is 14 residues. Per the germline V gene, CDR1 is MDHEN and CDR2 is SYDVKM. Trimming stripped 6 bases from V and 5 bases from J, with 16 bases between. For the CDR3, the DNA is TGTGCCAGCAGGTACGGGACCATGGAATATGGCTACACCTTC. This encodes CASRYGTMEYGYTF.

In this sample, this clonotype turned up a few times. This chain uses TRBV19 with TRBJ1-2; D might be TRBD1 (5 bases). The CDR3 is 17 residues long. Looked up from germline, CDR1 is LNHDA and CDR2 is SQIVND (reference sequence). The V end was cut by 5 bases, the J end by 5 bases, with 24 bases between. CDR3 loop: CASSPDPRDSQGYGYTF. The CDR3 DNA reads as TGTGCCAGTAGTCCCGACCCCAGGGACTCGCAAGGTTATGGCTACACCTTC.

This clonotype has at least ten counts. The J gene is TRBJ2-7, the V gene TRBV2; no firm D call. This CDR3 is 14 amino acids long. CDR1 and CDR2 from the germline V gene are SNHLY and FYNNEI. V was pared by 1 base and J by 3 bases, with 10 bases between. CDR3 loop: CASSEGAANYEQYF. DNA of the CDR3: TGTGCCAGCAGTGAAGGGGCTGCAAACTACGAGCAGTACTTC.

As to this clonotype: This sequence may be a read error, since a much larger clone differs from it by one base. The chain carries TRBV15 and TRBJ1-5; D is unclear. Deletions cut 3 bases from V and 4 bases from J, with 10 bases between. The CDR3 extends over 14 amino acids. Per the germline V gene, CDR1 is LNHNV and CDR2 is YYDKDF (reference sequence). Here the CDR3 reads CATSSRTGNQPQHF. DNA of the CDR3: TGTGCCACCAGCAGTCGTACGGGGAATCAGCCCCAGCATTTT.